Presented here are 26 T cell receptor beta chains from one specimen sequenced in a study of CD8 T cells in Susac syndrome. cDNA came from roughly 0.5 to 1 ug RNA primed by random hexamers. Via MiXCR, TCRdb re-called the immunoSEQ multiplex PCR reads, giving one row per CDR3 protein. The data show around 180,000 distinct CDR3 sequences, 90% to 96% seen once. Sequenced input: CD4+ T cells from PBMCs. All receptors come from a human donor with multiple sclerosis.

The chain is built from TRBV30 and TRBJ1-1; the match to TRBD1 covers 7 bases. The germline V gene encodes CDR1 GTSNPN and CDR2 SVGIG (reference sequence). V lost 3 bases to trimming and J lost 11 bases; unmatched junction nucleotides: 12. This CDR3 is 13 amino acids long. The CDR3 sequence is CAWRIRRDRGAFF. CDR3 nucleotide sequence: TGTGCCTGGAGAATCCGGAGGGACAGAGGGGCTTTCTTT.

The V gene is TRBV6-6, the J gene TRBJ1-2; 7 bases are a match to TRBD1. CDR3 length equals 13 residues. V was clipped by 6 bases and J by 4 bases; unmatched bases: 5. The germline gives CDR1 MNHNY, CDR2 SVGAGI (reference sequence). CDR3 sequence: CASRTGLTYGYTF. The CDR3, as DNA: TGTGCCAGCAGGACAGGGTTAACCTATGGCTACACCTTC.

DNA for the CDR3: TGTGCCAGTAGTCCAGGGGGCGCCCCTGGCTACACCTTC. This translates into CASSPGGAPGYTF. The chain couples TRBV19 to TRBJ1-2; 8 nucleotides match TRBD1. Trimming at V came to 5 bases and at J to 7 bases, leaving 6 bases not matched to a gene. This CDR3 has 13 amino acids. Per germline, CDR1 LNHDA and CDR2 SQIVND (reference sequence). The variable domain in full, completed from reference TRBV19 and TRBJ1-2, reads DGGITQSPKYLFRKEGQNVTLSCEQNLNHDAMYWYRQDPGQGLRLIYYSQIVNDFQKGDIAEGYSVSREKKESFPLTVTSAQKNPTAFYLCASSPGGAPGYTFGSGTRLTVV.

CDR3 residues: CASSVFSAQAAYGYTF. The CDR3 DNA reads as TGCGCCAGCAGCGTGTTTTCGGCCCAGGCCGCCTATGGCTACACCTTC. The V gene is TRBV5-1, the J gene TRBJ1-2; no clear D gene. The CDR3 has 16 amino acids. CDR1 is SGHRS, CDR2 YFSETQ, per germline. Trimming took off 4 bases at V and 4 bases at J, with 20 bases between the two ends.

The chain uses TRBV30 and TRBJ1-1; D not resolved. The germline V gene has CDR1 GTSNPN and CDR2 SVGIG (reference sequence). V lost 2 bases and J lost 3, with 10 bases in between. This CDR3 contains 13 residues. CDR3 region: CAWSPNLDTEAFF. The CDR3 DNA sequence: TGTGCCTGGAGTCCGAACTTGGACACTGAAGCTTTCTTT.

The rearrangement uses TRBV5-6 and TRBJ1-6; D gene uncertain. V lost 1 base to trimming and J lost 11 bases, with 10 bases between them. From germline, CDR1 is SGHDT and CDR2 YYEEEE. CDR3 length: 13 residues. The DNA for the CDR3 is TGTGCCAGCAGCTTGTCTCGCCAGGCACCCCTCCACTTT. It specifies CASSLSRQAPLHF.

The chain links TRBV15 to TRBJ1-5; 9 nucleotides align to TRBD1. Unmatched junction bases numbered 8, after V lost 1 base and J lost 7 bases. Germline V gene lookup returns CDR1 LNHNV and CDR2 YYDKDF (reference sequence). The CDR3 sequence is 16 residues long. CDR3 sequence reads: CATSRGGQGLGQPQHF. In DNA, the CDR3 is TGTGCCACCAGCAGAGGAGGACAGGGGTTGGGCCAGCCCCAGCATTTT.

The chain recombines TRBV10-3 with TRBJ1-2; D remains unclear. V was cut by 0 bases and J by 4 bases, with 6 bases left in between. Looked up from germline, CDR1 is ENHRY and CDR2 is SYGVKD. The length of the CDR3 is 13 residues. The CDR3 DNA reads as TGTGCCATCAGTGAGTCGGGAAGCTATGGCTACACCTTC. This gives the protein CAISESGSYGYTF.

This clonotype is a singleton in its sample. V gene TRBV3-1 combines with J gene TRBJ2-1; no reliable D call. V lost 0 bases to trimming and J lost 10 bases, with 10 bases between them. Germline V gives CDR1 LGHDT, CDR2 YNNKEL (reference sequence). The CDR3 extends over 13 amino acids. The CDR3 spells CASSQEGWTEQFF. For the CDR3, the DNA is TGTGCCAGCAGCCAAGAGGGGTGGACCGAGCAGTTCTTC.

The chain uses TRBV7-9 and TRBJ1-2; the match to TRBD1 covers 7 bases. J gave up 3 bases and V 8 bases, and 9 bases lay outside the gene matches. The CDR3 consists of 14 residues. The germline CDR1 and CDR2 sequences are SEHNR and FQNEAQ (reference sequence). CDR3 DNA sequence: TGTGCCAGCGCGGAATTCGACAGGGACTATGGCTACACCTTC. Its protein product is CASAEFDRDYGYTF.

Regarding this clonotype: One junction end disagrees with the germline gene, perhaps due to a read error. The rearrangement uses TRBV6-2 or TRBV6-3 and TRBJ2-2, with D possibly being TRBD2 (7 bases). The CDR3 is 16 amino acids. Germline CDR1 reads MNHEY; CDR2 reads SVGEGT. Here the CDR3 reads CASRKQGGPNTGGLFF. The CDR3 DNA reads TGTGCCAGCAGAAAACAGGGAGGGCCGAACACCGGGGGGCTGTTTTTT.

The chain has TRBV18 and TRBJ2-4; a weak D match, TRBD2 (6 bases). Germline lookup yields CDR1 KGHSH and CDR2 LQKENI. The ends were cut back, 2 bases at V and 1 base at J, with 9 bases in the middle. The length of the CDR3 is 15 residues. CDR3 in amino acids: CASSPRRDAKNIQYF. As DNA, the CDR3 is TGTGCCAGCTCACCAAGGAGGGACGCCAAAAACATTCAGTACTTC.

The V gene is TRBV29-1, the J gene TRBJ2-3, with TRBD2 matching 12 bases. CDR3 size: 16 residues. Germline CDR1 and CDR2: SQVTM and ANQGSEA. Trimming removed 7 bases from V and 1 base from J; junction bases left unmatched: 9. For the CDR3, the DNA is TGCAGCGCCGGGCCACTAGCGGGGGGAGGCACAGATACGCAGTATTTT. This translates into CSAGPLAGGGTDTQYF.

The V and J genes are TRBV27 and TRBJ2-1, with 9 bases lining up with TRBD1. CDR3 size: 14 residues. CDR1 is MNHEY and CDR2 is SMNVEV in the germline V gene (reference sequence). J lost 7 bases, V lost 3 bases, and 4 bases had no gene match. The CDR3 region has the DNA TGTGCCAGCAGTTTGGGGACAGGGAAAAATGAGCAGTTCTTC. It codes for CASSLGTGKNEQFF.

The V call is TRBV30, the J call TRBJ1-1; 7 bases match TRBD1. Germline lookup yields CDR1 GTSNPN and CDR2 SVGIG (reference sequence). This CDR3 is built from 14 residues. V lost 1 base and J lost 3; bases outside the gene matches: 5. Here the CDR3 DNA reads TGTGCCTGGAGTGGACAGGGACCCCACACTGAAGCTTTCTTT. This translates into CAWSGQGPHTEAFF.

The chain has TRBV19 and TRBJ2-1; D gene unclear. The V and J ends lost 7 bases and 4 bases respectively, with 14 bases between them. This CDR3 is built from 14 residues. Germline values: CDR1 LNHDA, CDR2 SQIVND (reference sequence). The CDR3: CASNKDVVYNEQFF. Here the CDR3 DNA reads TGTGCCAGTAACAAGGACGTAGTTTACAATGAGCAGTTCTTC. Looking up the rest from reference TRBV19 and TRBJ2-1 gives the full variable domain: DGGITQSPKYLFRKEGQNVTLSCEQNLNHDAMYWYRQDPGQGLRLIYYSQIVNDFQKGDIAEGYSVSREKKESFPLTVTSAQKNPTAFYLCASNKDVVYNEQFFGPGTRLTVL.

The chain recombines TRBV3-1 with TRBJ1-5, with D perhaps TRBD1 (5 bases). The V end lost 5 bases, the J end lost 2 bases, and 13 bases lay between the germline ends. The CDR3 loop spans 15 amino acids. From germline, CDR1 is LGHDT and CDR2 YNNKEL (reference sequence). The DNA for the CDR3 is TGTGCCAGCAGCTACTCAGGGTCGCGCAATCAGCCCCAGCATTTT. It translates to CASSYSGSRNQPQHF.

The chain combines TRBV4-1 with TRBJ1-5; D possibly corresponds to TRBD1 (6 bases). Germline V CDR1 and CDR2: MGHRA, YSYEKL. Trimming took off 0 bases at V and 6 bases at J, with 15 bases between the two ends. This CDR3 spans 16 amino acids. This CDR3 is CASSQDPPGASQPQHF. Here the CDR3 DNA reads TGCGCCAGCAGCCAAGATCCCCCGGGGGCTTCTCAGCCCCAGCATTTT.

The chain uses TRBV30 and TRBJ2-2; 10 nucleotides match TRBD1. Trimming at V came to 2 bases and at J to 7 bases, leaving 4 bases not matched to a gene. The CDR3 has 14 amino acids. CDR1 is GTSNPN and CDR2 is SVGIG in the germline V gene (reference sequence). This CDR3 reads CAWSRDRGFGELFF. CDR3 nucleotides: TGTGCCTGGAGTAGGGACAGGGGATTCGGGGAGCTGTTTTTT.

This clonotype was found once. This chain links TRBV29-1 with TRBJ2-1; D is perhaps TRBD1 or TRBD2 (5 bases each). The CDR3 is made up of 16 amino acids. Trimming removed 4 bases at V and 5 bases at J, with 21 bases between. Germline CDR1 SQVTM, CDR2 ANQGSEA. As DNA, the CDR3 is TGCAGCGTTGCAAGGCGGCGAGGGGATAGGCACAATGAGCAGTTCTTC. This encodes CSVARRRGDRHNEQFF.

The rearrangement joins TRBV28 to TRBJ2-7; D possibly matches TRBD1 or TRBD2 (6 bases each). The CDR3 spans 12 residues. V was trimmed by 9 bases and J by 5 bases, leaving 14 bases between them. Per the germline V gene, CDR1 is MDHEN and CDR2 is SYDVKM. This chain's CDR3 is CASWGARNEQYF. CDR3 DNA: TGTGCCAGTTGGGGGGCGCGTAACGAGCAGTACTTC.

This clonotype turned up a few times. The chain has TRBV18 and TRBJ1-6; 10 bases align to TRBD1. V was clipped by 6 bases and J by 8 bases; unmatched bases: 4. This CDR3 has 14 amino acids. Per germline, CDR1 KGHSH and CDR2 LQKENI. CDR3 sequence: CASSPDRGDSPLHF. In DNA, the CDR3 is TGTGCCAGCTCCCCGGACAGGGGGGATTCACCCCTCCACTTT.

In this sample, this clonotype turned up once. The junction departs from germline at one end; a sequencing error may be responsible. The chain recombines TRBV5-1 with TRBJ2-1; D is unclear. CDR1 is SGHRS and CDR2 is YFSETQ in the germline V gene. The CDR3 covers 16 residues. CDR3 sequence reads: CASTPAAQQTYNEQLF. The CDR3 DNA sequence: TGCGCCAGCACCCCTGCTGCACAACAAACCTACAATGAGCAGCTCTTC.

This chain joins TRBV14 and TRBJ2-5; 10 bases line up with TRBD2. Germline V gene sequence: CDR1 SGHDN, CDR2 FVKESK. Trimming cost V 1 base and J 3 bases; bases outside gene matches: 5. This CDR3 has 16 amino acids. The CDR3 sequence: CASSQALAGREETQYF. The DNA of the CDR3 is TGTGCCAGCAGCCAAGCACTAGCGGGGAGAGAAGAGACCCAGTACTTC.

V gene TRBV4-1 combines with J gene TRBJ1-4; D not resolved. CDR1 MGHRA and CDR2 YSYEKL come from the germline V gene. Trimming stripped 3 bases from V and 0 bases from J, with 17 bases between. There are 18 residues in the CDR3. The CDR3 loop reads CASSHPVHMTSTNEKLFF. The CDR3 DNA sequence: TGCGCCAGCAGCCACCCTGTCCATATGACTTCAACTAATGAAAAACTGTTTTTT.

CDR3 in amino acids: CANREGQDYEQYF. DNA of the CDR3: TGTGCCAACCGGGAGGGACAAGACTACGAGCAGTACTTC. This chain connects TRBV10-3 to TRBJ2-7, with 8 bases aligning to TRBD2. Germline loops: CDR1 ENHRY, CDR2 SYGVKD. This CDR3 comprises 13 residues. V shed 10 bases and J 3 bases; nucleotides not matched to a gene: 8.